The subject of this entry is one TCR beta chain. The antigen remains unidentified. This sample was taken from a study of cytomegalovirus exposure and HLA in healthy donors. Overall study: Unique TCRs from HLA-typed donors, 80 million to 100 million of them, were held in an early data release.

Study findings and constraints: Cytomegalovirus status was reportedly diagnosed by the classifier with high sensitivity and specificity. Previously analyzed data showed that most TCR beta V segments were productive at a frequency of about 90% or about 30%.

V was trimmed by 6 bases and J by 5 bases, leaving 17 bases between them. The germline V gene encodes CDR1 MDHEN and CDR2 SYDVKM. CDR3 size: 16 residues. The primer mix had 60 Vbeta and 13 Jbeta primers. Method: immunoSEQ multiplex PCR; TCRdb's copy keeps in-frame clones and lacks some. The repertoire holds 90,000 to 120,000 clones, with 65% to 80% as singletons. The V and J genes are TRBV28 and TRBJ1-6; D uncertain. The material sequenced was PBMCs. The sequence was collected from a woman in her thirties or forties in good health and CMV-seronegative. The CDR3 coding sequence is TGTGCCAGCAGCTCCAGAAGCGATGGAGATAATTCACCCCTCCACTTT. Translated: CASSSRSDGDNSPLHF.